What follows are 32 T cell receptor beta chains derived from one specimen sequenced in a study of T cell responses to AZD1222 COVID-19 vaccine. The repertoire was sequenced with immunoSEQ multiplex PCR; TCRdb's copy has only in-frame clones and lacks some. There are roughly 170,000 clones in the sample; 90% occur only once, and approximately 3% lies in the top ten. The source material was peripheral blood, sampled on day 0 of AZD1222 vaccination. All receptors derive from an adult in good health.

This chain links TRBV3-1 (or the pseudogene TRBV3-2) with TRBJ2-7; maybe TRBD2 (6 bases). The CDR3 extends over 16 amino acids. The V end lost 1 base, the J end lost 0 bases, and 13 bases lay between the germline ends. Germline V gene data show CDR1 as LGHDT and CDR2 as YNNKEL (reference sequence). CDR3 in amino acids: CASSQAGGLSSYEQYF. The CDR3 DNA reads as TGTGCCAGCAGCCAAGCCGGAGGGCTGAGCTCCTACGAGCAGTACTTC.

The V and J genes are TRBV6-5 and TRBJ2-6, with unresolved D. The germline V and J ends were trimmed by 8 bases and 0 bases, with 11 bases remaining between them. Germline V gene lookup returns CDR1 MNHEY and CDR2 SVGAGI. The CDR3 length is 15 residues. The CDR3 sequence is CASREHHSGANVLTF. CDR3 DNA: TGTGCCAGCCGAGAACATCACTCTGGGGCCAACGTCCTGACTTTC.

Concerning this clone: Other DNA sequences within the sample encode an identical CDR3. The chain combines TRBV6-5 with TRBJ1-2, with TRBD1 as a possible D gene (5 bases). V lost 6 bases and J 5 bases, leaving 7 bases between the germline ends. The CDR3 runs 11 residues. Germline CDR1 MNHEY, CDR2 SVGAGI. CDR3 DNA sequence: TGTGCCAGCAGGGACACGTATGGCTACACCTTC. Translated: CASRDTYGYTF.

CDR3 sequence reads: CASSPNRDYQPDTQYF. The DNA of the CDR3 is TGTGCCAGCAGTCCCAACCGGGACTACCAACCAGATACGCAGTATTTT. The chain uses TRBV27 and TRBJ2-3, with 7 bases fitting TRBD2. Germline-derived CDR1 and CDR2 are MNHEY and SMNVEV (reference sequence). The V gene end was trimmed by 5 bases and the J gene end by 4 bases; junction bases not matched to a gene: 12. This CDR3 has 16 residues.

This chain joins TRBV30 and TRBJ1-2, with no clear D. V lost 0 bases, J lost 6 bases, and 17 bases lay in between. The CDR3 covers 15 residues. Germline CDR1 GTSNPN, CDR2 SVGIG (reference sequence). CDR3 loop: CAWSVRSSARDGYTF. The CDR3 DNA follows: TGTGCCTGGAGTGTACGTTCCTCGGCCCGGGATGGCTACACCTTC.

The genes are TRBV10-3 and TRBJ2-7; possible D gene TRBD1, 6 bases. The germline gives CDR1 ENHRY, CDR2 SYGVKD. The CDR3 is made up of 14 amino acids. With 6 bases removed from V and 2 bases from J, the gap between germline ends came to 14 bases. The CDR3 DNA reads TGTGCCATCAGGATACAGGGTAGTGCCTACGAGCAGTACTTC. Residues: CAIRIQGSAYEQYF.

The CDR3 coding sequence is TGTGCCAGTAGTAGGGGCACCACAGATACGCAGTATTTT. Amino acids: CASSRGTTDTQYF. This chain joins TRBV19 and TRBJ2-3, with D possibly matching TRBD1 (5 bases). CDR1 and CDR2 (germline): LNHDA, SQIVND (reference sequence). Trimming left V 4 bases short and J 2 bases short, with 7 bases between. The CDR3 contains 13 residues.

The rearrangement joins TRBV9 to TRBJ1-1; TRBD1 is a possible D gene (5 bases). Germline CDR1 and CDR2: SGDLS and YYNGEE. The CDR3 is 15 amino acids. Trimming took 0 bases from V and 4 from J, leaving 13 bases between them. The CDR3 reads CASSVDLRGGTEAFF. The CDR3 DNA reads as TGTGCCAGCAGCGTAGATCTAAGGGGCGGCACTGAAGCTTTCTTT. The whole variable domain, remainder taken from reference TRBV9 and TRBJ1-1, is DSGVTQTPKHLITATGQRVTLRCSPRSGDLSVYWYQQSLDQGLQFLIQYYNGEERAKGNILERFSAQQFPDLHSELNLSSLELGDSALYFCASSVDLRGGTEAFFGQGTRLTVV.

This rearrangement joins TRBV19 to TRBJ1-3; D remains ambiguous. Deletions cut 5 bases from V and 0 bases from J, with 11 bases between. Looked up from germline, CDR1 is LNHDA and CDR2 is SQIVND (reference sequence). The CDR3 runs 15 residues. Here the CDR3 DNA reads TGTGCCAGTAGTGTTGACTGGATCTCTGGAAACACCATATATTTT. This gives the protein CASSVDWISGNTIYF.

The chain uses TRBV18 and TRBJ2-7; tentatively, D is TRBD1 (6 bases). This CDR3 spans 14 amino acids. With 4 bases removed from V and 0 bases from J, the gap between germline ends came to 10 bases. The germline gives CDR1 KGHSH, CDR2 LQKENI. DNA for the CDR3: TGTGCCAGCTCACACCGGGACACCTCCTACGAGCAGTACTTC. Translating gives CASSHRDTSYEQYF.

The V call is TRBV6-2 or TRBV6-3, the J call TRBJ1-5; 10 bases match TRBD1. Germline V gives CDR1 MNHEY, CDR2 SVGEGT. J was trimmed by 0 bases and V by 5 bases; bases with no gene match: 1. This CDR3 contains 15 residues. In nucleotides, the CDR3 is TGTGCCAGCAGTAGGACAGGGGGTAGCAATCAGCCCCAGCATTTT. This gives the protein CASSRTGGSNQPQHF.

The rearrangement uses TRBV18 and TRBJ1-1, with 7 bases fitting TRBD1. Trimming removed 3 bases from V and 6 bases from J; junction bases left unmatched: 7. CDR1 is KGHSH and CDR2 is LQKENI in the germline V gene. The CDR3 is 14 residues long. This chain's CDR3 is CASSPTLGTAEAFF. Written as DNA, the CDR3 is TGTGCCAGCTCACCGACATTAGGGACAGCTGAAGCTTTCTTT.

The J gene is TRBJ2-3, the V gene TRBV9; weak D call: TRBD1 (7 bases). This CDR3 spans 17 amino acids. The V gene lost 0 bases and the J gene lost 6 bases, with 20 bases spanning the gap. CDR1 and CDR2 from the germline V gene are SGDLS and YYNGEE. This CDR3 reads CASSVGRGQWRKDTQYF. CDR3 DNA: TGTGCCAGCAGCGTAGGGCGGGGACAGTGGCGCAAGGATACGCAGTATTTT.

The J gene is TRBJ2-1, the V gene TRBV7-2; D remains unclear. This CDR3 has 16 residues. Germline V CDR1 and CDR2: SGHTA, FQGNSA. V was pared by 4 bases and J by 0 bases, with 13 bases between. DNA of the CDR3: TGTGCCAGCAGCTCGACGGGCCGCAGCTCCTACAATGAGCAGTTCTTC. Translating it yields CASSSTGRSSYNEQFF.

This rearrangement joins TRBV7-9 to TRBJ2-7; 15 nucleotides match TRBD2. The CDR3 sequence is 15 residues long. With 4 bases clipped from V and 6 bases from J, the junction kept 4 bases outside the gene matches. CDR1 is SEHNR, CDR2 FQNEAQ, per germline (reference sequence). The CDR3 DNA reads TGTGCCAGCAGCTGGACTAGCGGGGGGGCGAGCGAGCAGTACTTC. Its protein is CASSWTSGGASEQYF.

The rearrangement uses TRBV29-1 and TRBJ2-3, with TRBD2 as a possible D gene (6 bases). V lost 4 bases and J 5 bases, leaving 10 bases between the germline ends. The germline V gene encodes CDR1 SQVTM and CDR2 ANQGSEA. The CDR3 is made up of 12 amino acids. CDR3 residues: CSVGPGGDTQYF. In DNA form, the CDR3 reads TGCAGCGTTGGGCCCGGGGGAGATACGCAGTATTTT.

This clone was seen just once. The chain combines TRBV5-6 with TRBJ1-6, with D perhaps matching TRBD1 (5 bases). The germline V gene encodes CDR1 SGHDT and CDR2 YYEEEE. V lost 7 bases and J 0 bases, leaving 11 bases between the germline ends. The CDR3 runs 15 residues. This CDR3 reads CASADRGSYNSPLHF. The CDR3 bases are TGTGCCAGCGCAGATAGGGGCTCCTATAATTCACCCCTCCACTTT.

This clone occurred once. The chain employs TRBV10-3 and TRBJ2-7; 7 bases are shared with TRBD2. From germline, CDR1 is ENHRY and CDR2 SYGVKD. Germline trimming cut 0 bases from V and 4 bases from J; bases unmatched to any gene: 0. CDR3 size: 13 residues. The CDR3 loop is CAISESGGYEQYF. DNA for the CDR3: TGTGCCATCAGTGAGTCGGGAGGGTACGAGCAGTACTTC.

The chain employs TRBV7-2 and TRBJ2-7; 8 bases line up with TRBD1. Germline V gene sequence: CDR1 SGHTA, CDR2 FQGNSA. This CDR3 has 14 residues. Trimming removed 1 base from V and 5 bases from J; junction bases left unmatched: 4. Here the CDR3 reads CASSLVDRAHEQYF. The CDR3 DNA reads TGTGCCAGCAGCTTAGTGGACAGGGCCCACGAGCAGTACTTC.

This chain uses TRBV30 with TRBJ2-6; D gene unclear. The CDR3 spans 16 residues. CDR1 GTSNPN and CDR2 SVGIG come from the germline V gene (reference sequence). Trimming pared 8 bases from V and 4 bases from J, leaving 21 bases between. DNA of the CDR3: TGTGCCACTGGGCTCGCTAAAGGTTCCGGGGCCAACGTCCTGACTTTC. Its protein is CATGLAKGSGANVLTF.

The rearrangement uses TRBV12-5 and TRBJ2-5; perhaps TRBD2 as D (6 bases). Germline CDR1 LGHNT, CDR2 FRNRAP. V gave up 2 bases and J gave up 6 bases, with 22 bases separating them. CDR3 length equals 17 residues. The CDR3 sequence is CASGLLGLTEGGKTQYF. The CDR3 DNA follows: TGTGCTAGTGGTTTGTTGGGACTGACCGAGGGCGGAAAGACCCAGTACTTC.

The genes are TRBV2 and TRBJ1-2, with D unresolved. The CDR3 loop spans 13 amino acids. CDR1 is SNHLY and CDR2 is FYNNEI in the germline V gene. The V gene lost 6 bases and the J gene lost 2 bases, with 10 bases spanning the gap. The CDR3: CASRSEQNYGYTF. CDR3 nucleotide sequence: TGTGCCAGCAGATCAGAGCAAAACTATGGCTACACCTTC. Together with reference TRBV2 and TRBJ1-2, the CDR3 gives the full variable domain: EPEVTQTPSHQVTQMGQEVILRCVPISNHLYFYWYRQILGQKVEFLVSFYNNEISEKSEIFDDQFSVERPDGSNFTLKIRSTKLEDSAMYFCASRSEQNYGYTFGSGTRLTVV.

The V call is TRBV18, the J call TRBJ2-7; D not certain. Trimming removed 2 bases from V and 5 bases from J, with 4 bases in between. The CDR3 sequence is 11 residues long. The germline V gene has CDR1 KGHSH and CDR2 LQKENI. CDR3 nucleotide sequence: TGTGCCAGCTCACCAGGTCACGAGCAGTACTTC. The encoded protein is CASSPGHEQYF.

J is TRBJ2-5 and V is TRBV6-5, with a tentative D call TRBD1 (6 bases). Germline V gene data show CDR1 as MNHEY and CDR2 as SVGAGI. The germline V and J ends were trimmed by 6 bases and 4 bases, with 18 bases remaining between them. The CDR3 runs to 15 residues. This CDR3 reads CASSQTQGPGETQYF. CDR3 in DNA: TGTGCCAGCAGCCAAACACAGGGTCCGGGAGAGACCCAGTACTTC.

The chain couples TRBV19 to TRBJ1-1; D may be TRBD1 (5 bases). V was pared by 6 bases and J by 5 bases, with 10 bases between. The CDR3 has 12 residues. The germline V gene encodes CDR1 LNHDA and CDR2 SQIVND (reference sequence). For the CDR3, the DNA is TGTGCCAGTAGGTCAGGGCGTACTGAAGCTTTCTTT. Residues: CASRSGRTEAFF.

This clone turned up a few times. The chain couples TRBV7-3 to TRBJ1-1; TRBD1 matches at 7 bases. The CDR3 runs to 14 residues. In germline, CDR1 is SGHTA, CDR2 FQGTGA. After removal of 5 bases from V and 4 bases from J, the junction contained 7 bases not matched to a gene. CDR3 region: CASSDNRGGTEAFF. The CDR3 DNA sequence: TGTGCCAGCAGCGACAACAGGGGAGGCACTGAAGCTTTCTTT.

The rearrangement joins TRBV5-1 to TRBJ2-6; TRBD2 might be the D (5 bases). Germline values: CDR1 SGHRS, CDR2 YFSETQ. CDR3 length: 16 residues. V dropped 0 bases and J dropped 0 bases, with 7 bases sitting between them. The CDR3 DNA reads TGCGCCAGCAGCTTGGAACGGGGCTCTGGGGCCAACGTCCTGACTTTC. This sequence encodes CASSLERGSGANVLTF.

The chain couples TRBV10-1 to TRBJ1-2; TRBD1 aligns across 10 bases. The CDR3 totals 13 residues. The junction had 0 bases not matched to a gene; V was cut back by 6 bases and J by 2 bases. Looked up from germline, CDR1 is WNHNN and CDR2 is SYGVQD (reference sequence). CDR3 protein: CASRGQGNYGYTF. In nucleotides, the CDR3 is TGCGCCAGCAGGGGACAGGGGAACTATGGCTACACCTTC.

Written as DNA, the CDR3 is TGTGCCAGCAGTTCCGGGACAACGAACACCGGGGAGCTGTTTTTT. Its translation: CASSSGTTNTGELFF. This chain links TRBV5-4 with TRBJ2-2; possible D gene TRBD1, 6 bases. This CDR3 spans 15 amino acids. V lost 5 bases and J lost 0, with 11 bases in between. Germline-derived CDR1 and CDR2 are SGHNT and YYREEE (reference sequence).

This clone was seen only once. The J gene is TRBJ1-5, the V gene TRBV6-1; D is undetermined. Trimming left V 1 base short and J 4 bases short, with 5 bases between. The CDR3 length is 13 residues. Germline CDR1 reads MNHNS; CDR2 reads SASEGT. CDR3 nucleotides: TGTGCCAGCAGTGAAGAGACGAATCAGCCCCAGCATTTT. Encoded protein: CASSEETNQPQHF.

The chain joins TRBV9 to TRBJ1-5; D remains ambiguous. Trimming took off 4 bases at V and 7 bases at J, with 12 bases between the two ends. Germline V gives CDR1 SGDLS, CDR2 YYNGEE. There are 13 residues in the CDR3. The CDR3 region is CASSSFSGQPQHF. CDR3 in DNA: TGTGCCAGCAGCTCTTTTTCCGGACAGCCCCAGCATTTT.

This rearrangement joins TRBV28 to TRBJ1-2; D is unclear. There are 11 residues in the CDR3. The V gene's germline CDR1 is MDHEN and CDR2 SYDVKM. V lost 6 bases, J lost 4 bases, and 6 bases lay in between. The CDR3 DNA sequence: TGTGCCAGCAGCCCAGGCTATGGCTACACCTTC. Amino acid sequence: CASSPGYGYTF.